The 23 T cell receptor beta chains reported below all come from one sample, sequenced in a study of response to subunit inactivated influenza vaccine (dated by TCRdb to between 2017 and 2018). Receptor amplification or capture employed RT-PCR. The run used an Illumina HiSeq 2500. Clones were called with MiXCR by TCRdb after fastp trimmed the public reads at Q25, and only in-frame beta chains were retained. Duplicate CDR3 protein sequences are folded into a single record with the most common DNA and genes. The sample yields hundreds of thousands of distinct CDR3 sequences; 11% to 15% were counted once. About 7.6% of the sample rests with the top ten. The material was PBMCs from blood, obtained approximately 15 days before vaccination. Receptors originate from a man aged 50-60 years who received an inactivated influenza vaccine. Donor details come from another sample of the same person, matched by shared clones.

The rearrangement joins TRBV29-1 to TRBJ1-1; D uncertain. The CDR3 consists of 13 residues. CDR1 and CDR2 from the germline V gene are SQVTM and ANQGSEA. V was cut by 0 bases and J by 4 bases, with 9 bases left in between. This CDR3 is CSVEEGLSTEAFF. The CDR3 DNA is TGCAGCGTTGAAGAAGGGTTAAGCACTGAAGCTTTCTTT.

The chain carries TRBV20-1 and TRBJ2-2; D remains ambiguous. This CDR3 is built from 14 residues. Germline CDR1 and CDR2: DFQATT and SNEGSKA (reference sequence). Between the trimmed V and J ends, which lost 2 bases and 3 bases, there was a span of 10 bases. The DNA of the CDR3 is TGCAGTGCTAGACAATTGGGGTACACCGGGGAGCTGTTTTTT. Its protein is CSARQLGYTGELFF.

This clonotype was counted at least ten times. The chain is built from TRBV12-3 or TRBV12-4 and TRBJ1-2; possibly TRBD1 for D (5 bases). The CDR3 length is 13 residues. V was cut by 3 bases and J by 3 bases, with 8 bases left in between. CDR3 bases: TGTGCCAGCAGTTTTGGAGGGGACTATGGCTACACCTTC. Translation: CASSFGGDYGYTF.

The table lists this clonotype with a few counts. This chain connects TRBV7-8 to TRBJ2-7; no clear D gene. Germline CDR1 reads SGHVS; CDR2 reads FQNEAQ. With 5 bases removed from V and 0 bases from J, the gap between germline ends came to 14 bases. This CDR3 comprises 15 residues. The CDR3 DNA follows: TGTGCCAGCAGCCCCAGGAGACACACCTCCTACGAGCAGTACTTC. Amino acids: CASSPRRHTSYEQYF. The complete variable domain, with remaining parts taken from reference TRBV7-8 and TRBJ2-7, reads GAGVSQSPRYKVAKRGQDVALRCDPISGHVSLFWYQQALGQGPEFLTYFQNEAQLDKSGLPSDRFFAERPEGSVSTLKIQRTQQEDSAVYLCASSPRRHTSYEQYFGPGTRLTVT.

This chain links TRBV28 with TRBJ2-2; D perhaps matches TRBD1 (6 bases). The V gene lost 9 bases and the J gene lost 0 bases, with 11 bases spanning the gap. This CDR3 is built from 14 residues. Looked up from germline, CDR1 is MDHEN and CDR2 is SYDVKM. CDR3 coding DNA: TGTGCCAGTTTAGGGGGAGCGAACACCGGGGAGCTGTTTTTT. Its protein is CASLGGANTGELFF.

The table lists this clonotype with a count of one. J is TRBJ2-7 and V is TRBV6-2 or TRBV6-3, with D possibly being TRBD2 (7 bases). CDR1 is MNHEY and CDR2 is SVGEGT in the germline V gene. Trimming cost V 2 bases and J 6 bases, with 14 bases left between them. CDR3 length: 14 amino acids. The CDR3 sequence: CASSYGGGAREQYF. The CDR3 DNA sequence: TGTGCCAGCAGTTACGGAGGGGGGGCCCGCGAGCAGTACTTC.

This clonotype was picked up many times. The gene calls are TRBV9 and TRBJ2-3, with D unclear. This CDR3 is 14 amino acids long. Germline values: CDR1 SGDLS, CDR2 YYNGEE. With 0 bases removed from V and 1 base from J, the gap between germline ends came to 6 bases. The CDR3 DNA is TGTGCCAGCAGCGTAGGAAGAGGCACAGATACGCAGTATTTT. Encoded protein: CASSVGRGTDTQYF. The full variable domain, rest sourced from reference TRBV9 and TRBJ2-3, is DSGVTQTPKHLITATGQRVTLRCSPRSGDLSVYWYQQSLDQGLQFLIQYYNGEERAKGNILERFSAQQFPDLHSELNLSSLELGDSALYFCASSVGRGTDTQYFGPGTRLTVL.

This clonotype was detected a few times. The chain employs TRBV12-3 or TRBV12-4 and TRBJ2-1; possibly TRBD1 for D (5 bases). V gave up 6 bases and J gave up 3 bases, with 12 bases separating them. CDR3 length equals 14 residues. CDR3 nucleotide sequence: TGTGCCAGCAGAATAGACAGAAGCTACAATGAGCAGTTCTTC. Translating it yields CASRIDRSYNEQFF.

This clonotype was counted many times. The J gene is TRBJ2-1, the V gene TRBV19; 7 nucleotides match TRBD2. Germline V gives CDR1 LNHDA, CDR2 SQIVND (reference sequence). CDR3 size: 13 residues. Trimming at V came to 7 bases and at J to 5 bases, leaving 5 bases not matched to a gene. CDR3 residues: CASISRGDNEQFF. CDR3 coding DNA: TGTGCCAGTATCAGCCGGGGGGACAATGAGCAGTTCTTC.

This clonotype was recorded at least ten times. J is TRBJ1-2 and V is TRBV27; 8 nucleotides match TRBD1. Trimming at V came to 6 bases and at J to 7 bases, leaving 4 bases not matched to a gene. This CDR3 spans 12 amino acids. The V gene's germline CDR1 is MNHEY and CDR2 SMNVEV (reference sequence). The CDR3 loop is CASSSGGFGYTF. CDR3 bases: TGTGCCAGCAGCTCAGGGGGCTTTGGCTACACCTTC.

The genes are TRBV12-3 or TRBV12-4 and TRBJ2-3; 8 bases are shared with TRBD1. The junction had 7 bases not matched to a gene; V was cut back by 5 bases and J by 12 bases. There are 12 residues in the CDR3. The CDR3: CASSVGQGQQYF. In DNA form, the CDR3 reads TGTGCCAGCAGTGTAGGACAGGGCCAACAGTATTTT.

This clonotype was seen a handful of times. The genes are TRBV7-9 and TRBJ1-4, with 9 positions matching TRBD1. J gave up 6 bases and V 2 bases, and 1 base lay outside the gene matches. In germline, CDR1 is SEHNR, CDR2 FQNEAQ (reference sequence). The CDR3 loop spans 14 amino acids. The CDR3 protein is CASSLRQGDEKLFF. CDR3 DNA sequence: TGTGCCAGCAGCTTAAGACAGGGGGATGAAAAACTGTTTTTT.

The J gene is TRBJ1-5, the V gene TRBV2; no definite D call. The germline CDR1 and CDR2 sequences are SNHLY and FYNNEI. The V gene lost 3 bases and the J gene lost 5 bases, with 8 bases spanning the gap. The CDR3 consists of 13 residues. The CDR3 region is CASSDAGYQPQHF. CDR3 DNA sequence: TGTGCCAGCAGTGACGCCGGGTATCAGCCCCAGCATTTT. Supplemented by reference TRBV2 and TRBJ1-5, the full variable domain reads EPEVTQTPSHQVTQMGQEVILRCVPISNHLYFYWYRQILGQKVEFLVSFYNNEISEKSEIFDDQFSVERPDGSNFTLKIRSTKLEDSAMYFCASSDAGYQPQHFGDGTRLSIL.

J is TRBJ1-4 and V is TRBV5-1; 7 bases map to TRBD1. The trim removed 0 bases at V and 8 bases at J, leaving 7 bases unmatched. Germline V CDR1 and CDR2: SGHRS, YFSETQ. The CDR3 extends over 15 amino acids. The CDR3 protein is CASSLGQVTGEKLFF. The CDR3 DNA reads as TGCGCCAGCAGCTTGGGACAGGTGACAGGGGAAAAACTGTTTTTT.

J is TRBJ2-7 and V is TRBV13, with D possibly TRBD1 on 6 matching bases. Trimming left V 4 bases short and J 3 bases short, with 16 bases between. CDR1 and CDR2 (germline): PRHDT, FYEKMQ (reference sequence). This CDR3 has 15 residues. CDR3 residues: CASSSGQTPLYEQYF. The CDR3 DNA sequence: TGTGCCAGCAGCTCCGGACAGACCCCCCTCTACGAGCAGTACTTC.

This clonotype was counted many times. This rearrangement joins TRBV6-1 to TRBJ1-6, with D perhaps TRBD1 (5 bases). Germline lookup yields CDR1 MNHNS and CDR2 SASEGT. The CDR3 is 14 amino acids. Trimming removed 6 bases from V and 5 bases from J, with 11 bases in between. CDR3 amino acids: CASRGQGHNSPLHF. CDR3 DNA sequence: TGTGCCAGCAGGGGGCAGGGCCATAATTCACCCCTCCACTTT.

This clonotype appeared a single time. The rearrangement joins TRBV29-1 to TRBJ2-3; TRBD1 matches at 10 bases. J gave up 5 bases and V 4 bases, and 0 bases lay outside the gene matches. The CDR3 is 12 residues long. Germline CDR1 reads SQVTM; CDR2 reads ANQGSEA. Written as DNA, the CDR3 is TGCAGCGTTGGGGACAGGGGAGATACGCAGTATTTT. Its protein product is CSVGDRGDTQYF.

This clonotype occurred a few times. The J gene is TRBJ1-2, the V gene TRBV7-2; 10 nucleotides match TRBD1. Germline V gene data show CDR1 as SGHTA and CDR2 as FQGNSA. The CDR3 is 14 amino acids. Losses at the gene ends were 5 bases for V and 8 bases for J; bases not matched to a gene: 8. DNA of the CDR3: TGTGCCAGCAGCCCGGACAGGGGGATCACCGGCTACACCTTC. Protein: CASSPDRGITGYTF.

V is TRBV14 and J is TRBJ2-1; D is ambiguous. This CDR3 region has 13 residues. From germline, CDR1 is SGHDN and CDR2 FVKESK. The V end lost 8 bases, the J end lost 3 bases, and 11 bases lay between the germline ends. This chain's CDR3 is CASGVSFYNEQFF. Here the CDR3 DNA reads TGTGCCAGCGGTGTGAGTTTCTACAATGAGCAGTTCTTC.

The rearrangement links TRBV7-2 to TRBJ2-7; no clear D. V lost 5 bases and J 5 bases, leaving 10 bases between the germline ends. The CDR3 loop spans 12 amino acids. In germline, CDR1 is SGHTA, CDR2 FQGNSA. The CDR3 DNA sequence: TGTGCCAGCAGCCCCCAGGTGGACGAGCAGTACTTC. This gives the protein CASSPQVDEQYF.

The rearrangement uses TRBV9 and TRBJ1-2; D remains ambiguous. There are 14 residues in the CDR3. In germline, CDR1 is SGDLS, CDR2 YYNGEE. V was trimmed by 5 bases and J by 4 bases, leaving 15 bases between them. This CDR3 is CASSYQLTGYGYTF. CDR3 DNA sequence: TGTGCCAGCAGTTACCAATTAACGGGCTATGGCTACACCTTC.

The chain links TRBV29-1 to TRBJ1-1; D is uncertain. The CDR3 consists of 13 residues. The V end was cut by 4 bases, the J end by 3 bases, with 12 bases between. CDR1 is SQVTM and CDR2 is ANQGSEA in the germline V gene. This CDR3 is CSVASRSHTEAFF. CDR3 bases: TGCAGCGTTGCGTCACGAAGCCACACTGAAGCTTTCTTT.

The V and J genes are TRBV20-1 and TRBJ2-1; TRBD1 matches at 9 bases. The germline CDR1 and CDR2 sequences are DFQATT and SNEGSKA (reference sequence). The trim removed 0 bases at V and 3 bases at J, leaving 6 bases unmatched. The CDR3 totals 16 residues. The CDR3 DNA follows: TGCAGTGCTAGAGACACCGGGACAGGGAGCTACAATGAGCAGTTCTTC. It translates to CSARDTGTGSYNEQFF.